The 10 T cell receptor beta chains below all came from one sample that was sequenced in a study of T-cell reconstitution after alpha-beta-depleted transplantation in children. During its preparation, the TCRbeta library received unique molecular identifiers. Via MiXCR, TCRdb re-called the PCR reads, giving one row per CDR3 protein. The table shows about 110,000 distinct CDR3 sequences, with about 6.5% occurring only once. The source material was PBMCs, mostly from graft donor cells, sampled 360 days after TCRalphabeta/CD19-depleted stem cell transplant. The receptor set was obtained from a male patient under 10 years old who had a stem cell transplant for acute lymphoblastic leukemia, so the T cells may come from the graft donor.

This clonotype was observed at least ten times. CDR3: CATRGRDGYTF. The DNA of the CDR3 is TGTGCCACCCGGGGCAGGGATGGCTACACCTTC. V usage is TRBV24-1 and J usage is TRBJ1-2; TRBD1 is a possible D gene (5 bases). Trimming left V 9 bases short and J 6 bases short, with 10 bases between. Germline CDR1 reads KGHDR; CDR2 reads SFDVKD. The CDR3 spans 11 residues.

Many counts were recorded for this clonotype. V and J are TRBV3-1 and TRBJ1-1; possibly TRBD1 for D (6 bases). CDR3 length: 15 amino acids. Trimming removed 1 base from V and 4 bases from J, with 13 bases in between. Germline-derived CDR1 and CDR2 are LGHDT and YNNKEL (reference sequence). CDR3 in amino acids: CASSQGFGGGTEAFF. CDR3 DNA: TGTGCCAGCAGCCAAGGGTTTGGAGGGGGCACTGAAGCTTTCTTT.

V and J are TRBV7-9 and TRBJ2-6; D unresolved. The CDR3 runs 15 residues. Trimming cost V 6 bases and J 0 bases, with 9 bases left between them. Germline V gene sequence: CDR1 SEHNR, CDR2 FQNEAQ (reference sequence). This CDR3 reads CASRDQVSGANVLTF. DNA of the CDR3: TGTGCCAGCAGGGATCAGGTCTCTGGGGCCAACGTCCTGACTTTC.

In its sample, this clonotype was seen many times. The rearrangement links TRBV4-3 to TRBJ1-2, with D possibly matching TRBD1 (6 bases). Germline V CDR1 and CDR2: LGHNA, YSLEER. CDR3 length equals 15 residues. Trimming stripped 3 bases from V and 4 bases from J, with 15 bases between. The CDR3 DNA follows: TGCGCCAGCAGCCACGAGAGGGGGAGGGCCTATGGCTACACCTTC. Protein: CASSHERGRAYGYTF.

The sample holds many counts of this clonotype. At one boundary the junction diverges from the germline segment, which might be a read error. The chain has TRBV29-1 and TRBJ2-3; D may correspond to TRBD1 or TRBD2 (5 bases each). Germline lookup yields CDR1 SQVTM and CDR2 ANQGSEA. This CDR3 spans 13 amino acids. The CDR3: CSLDSGRTDTQYF. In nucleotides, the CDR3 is TGCAGCCTTGACAGCGGCCGCACAGATACGCAGTATTTT.

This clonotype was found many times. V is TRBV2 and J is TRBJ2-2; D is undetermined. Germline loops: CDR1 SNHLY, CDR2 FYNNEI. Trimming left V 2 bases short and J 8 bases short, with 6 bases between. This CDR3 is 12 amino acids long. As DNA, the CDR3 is TGTGCCAGCAGTGAAAGGCATGGGGAGCTGTTTTTT. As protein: CASSERHGELFF.

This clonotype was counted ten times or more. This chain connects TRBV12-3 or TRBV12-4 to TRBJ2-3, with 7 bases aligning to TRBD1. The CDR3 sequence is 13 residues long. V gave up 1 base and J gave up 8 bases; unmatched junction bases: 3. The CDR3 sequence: CASSLGDSGTQYF. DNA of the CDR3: TGTGCCAGCAGTTTAGGGGACAGTGGTACGCAGTATTTT.

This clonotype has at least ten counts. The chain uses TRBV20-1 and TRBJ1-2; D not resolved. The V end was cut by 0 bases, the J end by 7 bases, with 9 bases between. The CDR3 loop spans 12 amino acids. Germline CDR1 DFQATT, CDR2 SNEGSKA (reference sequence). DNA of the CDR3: TGCAGTGCTAGAGATACGGAAGGTGGCTACACCTTC. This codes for CSARDTEGGYTF.

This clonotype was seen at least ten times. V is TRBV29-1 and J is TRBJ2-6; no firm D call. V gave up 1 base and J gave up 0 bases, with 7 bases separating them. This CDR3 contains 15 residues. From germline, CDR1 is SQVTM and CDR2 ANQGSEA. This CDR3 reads CSVEVHDSGANVLTF. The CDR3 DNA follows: TGCAGCGTTGAAGTCCATGACTCTGGGGCCAACGTCCTGACTTTC. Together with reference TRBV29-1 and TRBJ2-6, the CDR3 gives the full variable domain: SAVISQKPSRDICQRGTSLTIQCQVDSQVTMMFWYRQQPGQSLTLIATANQGSEATYESGFVIDKFPISRPNLTFSTLTVSNMSPEDSSIYLCSVEVHDSGANVLTFGAGSRLTVL.

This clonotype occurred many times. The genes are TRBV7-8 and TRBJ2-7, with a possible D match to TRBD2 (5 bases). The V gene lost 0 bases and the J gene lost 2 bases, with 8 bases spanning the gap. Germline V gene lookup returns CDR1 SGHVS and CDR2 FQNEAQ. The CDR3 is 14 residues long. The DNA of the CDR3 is TGTGCCAGCAGCTTAGCGCCCGGGACCTACGAGCAGTACTTC. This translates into CASSLAPGTYEQYF.